Each of the 28 T cell receptor beta chains below was sequenced from the same sample in a study of blood T cell repertoires in COVID-19. Clones were sequenced by immunoSEQ multiplex PCR, and TCRdb holds only the in-frame ones, with some missing. The sample records approximately 90,000 clones, roughly 80% being singletons. The material sequenced was peripheral blood. The source of these receptors is a man between 65 and 85 years old with acute or convalescent COVID-19.

J is TRBJ2-2 and V is TRBV9; D is unclear. CDR3 length equals 14 residues. Germline CDR1 and CDR2: SGDLS and YYNGEE. V lost 4 bases to trimming and J lost 4 bases, with 11 bases between them. The CDR3: CASSPRPLTGELFF. Written as DNA, the CDR3 is TGTGCCAGCAGCCCCCGTCCCCTCACCGGGGAGCTGTTTTTT.

In its sample, this clone was seen once. The chain couples TRBV4-1 to TRBJ2-3; 14 bases match TRBD2. J lost 1 base, V lost 6 bases, and 15 bases had no gene match. The length of the CDR3 is 20 residues. CDR1 is MGHRA and CDR2 is YSYEKL in the germline V gene. The CDR3 region is CASSPDPGLAGDERTDTQYF. The CDR3, as DNA: TGCGCCAGCAGTCCTGACCCGGGACTAGCGGGGGATGAACGCACAGATACGCAGTATTTT.

The genes are TRBV11-3 and TRBJ2-7; D remains ambiguous. V dropped 5 bases and J dropped 7 bases, with 18 bases sitting between them. This CDR3 has 14 amino acids. Germline CDR1 reads SGHNT; CDR2 reads YENEEA. The CDR3 reads CASSRGPGSKEQYF. The CDR3 DNA reads TGTGCCAGCAGCCGAGGCCCGGGTTCGAAGGAGCAGTACTTC.

This chain links TRBV5-6 with TRBJ1-1; the match to TRBD1 covers 8 bases. V shed 5 bases and J 3 bases; nucleotides not matched to a gene: 3. The germline gives CDR1 SGHDT, CDR2 YYEEEE. The CDR3 is 13 residues long. The CDR3 sequence: CASRDRAHTEAFF. The DNA for the CDR3 is TGTGCCAGCAGGGACAGGGCACACACTGAAGCTTTCTTT.

This chain connects TRBV29-1 to TRBJ2-1; 9 bases map to TRBD1. J gave up 9 bases and V 6 bases, and 6 bases lay outside the gene matches. The CDR3 loop spans 12 amino acids. Germline loops: CDR1 SQVTM, CDR2 ANQGSEA. The chain's CDR3 is CSVERQGGEQFF. The DNA for the CDR3 is TGCAGCGTGGAAAGACAGGGGGGTGAGCAGTTCTTC.

V usage is TRBV19 and J usage is TRBJ2-5; TRBD2 matches 8 bases. The CDR3 is made up of 14 amino acids. The germline gives CDR1 LNHDA, CDR2 SQIVND (reference sequence). The ends lost 5 bases at V and 5 bases at J; junction bases unmatched: 7. The CDR3 spells CASSPLAGGETQYF. In DNA, the CDR3 is TGTGCCAGTAGTCCTCTAGCGGGTGGGGAGACCCAGTACTTC.

Only a few counts were recorded for this clone. Additional DNA sequences in this sample encode the identical CDR3. This rearrangement joins TRBV5-4 to TRBJ1-3, with D unresolved. Looked up from germline, CDR1 is SGHNT and CDR2 is YYREEE (reference sequence). CDR3 length: 13 residues. Trimming took 2 bases from V and 4 from J, leaving 7 bases between them. CDR3 coding DNA: TGTGCCAGCAGCTTTATATCGGGAAACACCATATATTTT. Translating gives CASSFISGNTIYF.

V and J are TRBV2 and TRBJ2-6; maybe TRBD2 (6 bases). Between the trimmed V and J ends, which lost 3 bases and 4 bases, there was a span of 16 bases. Germline V CDR1 and CDR2: SNHLY, FYNNEI. The CDR3 runs 17 residues. The CDR3 reads CASSDGGARQGANVLTF. CDR3 DNA sequence: TGTGCCAGCAGTGATGGCGGGGCACGGCAGGGGGCCAACGTCCTGACTTTC.

The CDR3: CASSVDRGNYGYTF. For the CDR3, the DNA is TGTGCCAGCAGCGTTGACAGGGGGAACTATGGCTACACCTTC. The chain joins TRBV6-5 to TRBJ1-2; 9 bases match TRBD1. With 6 bases clipped from V and 2 bases from J, the junction kept 4 bases outside the gene matches. Germline V lookup: CDR1 MNHEY, CDR2 SVGAGI. There are 14 residues in the CDR3.

The chain joins TRBV12-3 or TRBV12-4 to TRBJ1-1, with D perhaps matching TRBD1 (5 bases). The CDR3 runs 13 residues. The V gene lost 2 bases and the J gene lost 12 bases, with 16 bases spanning the gap. CDR3 in amino acids: CASSLQGGVGTFF. CDR3 bases: TGTGCCAGCAGTTTACAGGGCGGAGTAGGGACTTTCTTT.

V is TRBV30 and J is TRBJ1-5; no firm D call. Trimming shortened V by 6 bases and J by 0 bases, and 15 bases separated the two germline ends. The CDR3 has 15 amino acids. Germline V gene lookup returns CDR1 GTSNPN and CDR2 SVGIG (reference sequence). CDR3 amino acids: CACSTVSHSNQPQHF. The CDR3 region has the DNA TGTGCCTGTTCAACAGTTTCCCATAGCAATCAGCCCCAGCATTTT.

The chain couples TRBV5-1 to TRBJ1-3; D is ambiguous. V was shortened by 5 bases and J by 0 bases, with 6 bases between the two germline ends. Germline V CDR1 and CDR2: SGHRS, YFSETQ. This CDR3 comprises 13 residues. The CDR3 DNA reads as TGCGCCAGCAGTCACAGCTCTGGAAACACCATATATTTT. Encoded protein: CASSHSSGNTIYF.

This clone has just a few counts. The gene calls are TRBV20-1 and TRBJ1-5; a weak D match, TRBD1 (5 bases). In germline, CDR1 is DFQATT, CDR2 SNEGSKA (reference sequence). Deletions cut 3 bases from V and 7 bases from J, with 13 bases between. The CDR3 totals 13 residues. The CDR3: CSASPGGYQPQHF. CDR3 nucleotide sequence: TGCAGTGCTAGTCCGGGGGGTTACCAGCCCCAGCATTTT.

The chain joins TRBV4-2 to TRBJ2-7; D uncertain. The CDR3 covers 13 residues. Trimming left V 0 bases short and J 1 base short, with 4 bases between. Per the germline V gene, CDR1 is LGHNA and CDR2 is YNFKEQ. The CDR3 region is CASSQELSYEQYF. Written as DNA, the CDR3 is TGTGCCAGCAGCCAAGAGTTATCCTACGAGCAGTACTTC.

The V and J genes are TRBV6-1 and TRBJ2-7; TRBD1 matches at 7 bases. CDR3 length equals 15 residues. The germline gives CDR1 MNHNS, CDR2 SASEGT. The trim removed 2 bases at V and 6 bases at J, leaving 10 bases unmatched. The CDR3, as DNA: TGTGCCAGCAGTGAATCGTCACAGGGGTTCGGCGAGCAGTACGTC. This encodes CASSESSQGFGEQYV.

The chain links TRBV18 to TRBJ2-3, with TRBD2 matching 9 bases. The CDR3 loop spans 17 amino acids. Germline assignment: CDR1 KGHSH and CDR2 LQKENI. After removal of 0 bases from V and 3 bases from J, the junction contained 7 bases not matched to a gene. CDR3 in DNA: TGTGCCAGCTCACCACCGCCTCGGACTAGCGAGACAGATACGCAGTATTTT. The encoded protein is CASSPPPRTSETDTQYF.

This clone was counted only a few times. This chain joins TRBV5-6 and TRBJ2-7, with 8 bases identical to TRBD2. Germline V gene lookup returns CDR1 SGHDT and CDR2 YYEEEE. V was pared by 1 base and J by 4 bases, with 1 base of the junction left unmatched. The CDR3 contains 13 residues. The CDR3 protein is CASSLSGGYEQYV. The CDR3 nucleotides read TGTGCCAGCAGCTTGAGCGGGGGTTACGAGCAGTACGTC.

The chain couples TRBV16 to TRBJ2-3, with TRBD1 identical over 7 bases. J was trimmed by 4 bases and V by 2 bases; bases with no gene match: 6. CDR3 size: 15 residues. The V gene's germline CDR1 is KGHSY and CDR2 FQNENV. The CDR3 reads CASSQQQGPPDTQYF. The CDR3 coding sequence is TGTGCCAGCAGCCAACAACAGGGGCCCCCAGATACGCAGTATTTT.

The genes are TRBV6-2 or TRBV6-3 and TRBJ2-1; TRBD2 matches 10 bases. V trimming: 4 bases; J trimming: 8 bases; junction bases outside the gene matches: 8. The CDR3 runs 15 residues. Germline CDR1 reads MNHEY; CDR2 reads SVGEGT. The CDR3 loop is CASSFKAGGQDEQFF. The CDR3, as DNA: TGTGCCAGCAGTTTTAAAGCGGGGGGGCAGGATGAGCAGTTCTTC.

J is TRBJ1-5 and V is TRBV24-1, with D maybe TRBD1 (6 bases). V was clipped by 8 bases and J by 5 bases, with 12 bases between them. Germline V CDR1 and CDR2: KGHDR, SFDVKD. The CDR3 consists of 13 residues. The DNA of the CDR3 is TGTGCCACCAATGCAGGGGTCCATCAGCCCCAGCATTTT. Protein: CATNAGVHQPQHF.

The rearrangement links TRBV9 to TRBJ2-1; TRBD1 matches at 10 bases. Per the germline V gene, CDR1 is SGDLS and CDR2 is YYNGEE. Trimming removed 0 bases from V and 2 bases from J; junction bases left unmatched: 2. The length of the CDR3 is 16 residues. CDR3 protein: CASSVGGQGAYNEQFF. The CDR3 region has the DNA TGTGCCAGCAGCGTAGGAGGACAGGGGGCCTACAATGAGCAGTTCTTC.

This chain connects TRBV5-8 to TRBJ1-6, with D uncertain. V shed 0 bases and J shed 9 bases, with 7 bases lying between them. Germline V gives CDR1 SGHTS, CDR2 YDEGEE. The CDR3 sequence is 13 residues long. Here the CDR3 DNA reads TGTGCCAGCAGCTTGGGAGGGTTTTCACCCCTCCACTTT. The encoded protein is CASSLGGFSPLHF.

This clone showed up just a few times. V and J are TRBV28 and TRBJ1-6, with 9 positions matching TRBD1. The CDR3 covers 16 residues. V lost 6 bases, J lost 7 bases, and 10 bases stayed unmatched. CDR1 is MDHEN, CDR2 SYDVKM, per germline. CDR3 sequence (DNA): TGTGCCAGCAGATACGGACGGGACAGGGACAATTCACCCCTCCACTTT. Translated: CASRYGRDRDNSPLHF.

The chain couples TRBV10-2 to TRBJ1-2; 7 bases fit TRBD1. CDR1 is WSHSY, CDR2 SAAADI, per germline. The CDR3 has 14 residues. Germline trimming cut 3 bases from V and 7 bases from J; bases unmatched to any gene: 8. The CDR3, as DNA: TGCGCCAGCAGTGATGTAGAGGGGGCGGGTGGCTACACCTTC. This translates into CASSDVEGAGGYTF.

The rearrangement joins TRBV5-1 to TRBJ2-2, with D unclear. V lost 0 bases and J lost 7, with 13 bases in between. This CDR3 has 15 amino acids. Looked up from germline, CDR1 is SGHRS and CDR2 is YFSETQ. Here the CDR3 DNA reads TGCGCCAGCAGCTTGGCCCCACGGTCGAACGGGGAGCTGTTTTTT. Encoded protein: CASSLAPRSNGELFF.

The V call is TRBV2, the J call TRBJ1-1; 10 bases are shared with TRBD1. V lost 6 bases to trimming and J lost 5 bases; unmatched junction nucleotides: 9. The CDR3 is 15 amino acids. From germline, CDR1 is SNHLY and CDR2 FYNNEI. The CDR3: CASRPRGQGRTEAFF. The CDR3 DNA reads as TGTGCCAGCAGGCCCAGGGGACAGGGGCGAACTGAAGCTTTCTTT. Based on the CDR3 plus reference TRBV2 and TRBJ1-1, the full variable domain is EPEVTQTPSHQVTQMGQEVILRCVPISNHLYFYWYRQILGQKVEFLVSFYNNEISEKSEIFDDQFSVERPDGSNFTLKIRSTKLEDSAMYFCASRPRGQGRTEAFFGQGTRLTVV.

The V call is TRBV10-2, the J call TRBJ1-5, with D hard to call. Germline V gene sequence: CDR1 WSHSY, CDR2 SAAADI. The CDR3 spans 15 residues. V lost 0 bases and J 3 bases, leaving 9 bases between the germline ends. For the CDR3, the DNA is TGCGCCAGCAGTGAGTCAGGAGGGAACAATCAGCCCCAGCATTTT. It specifies CASSESGGNNQPQHF.

The chain carries TRBV6-5 and TRBJ1-1, with 8 bases lining up with TRBD1. There are 14 residues in the CDR3. V shed 4 bases and J 1 base; nucleotides not matched to a gene: 2. From germline, CDR1 is MNHEY and CDR2 SVGAGI. CDR3 bases: TGTGCCAGCAGTTGGGACAGGAGGAACACTGAAGCTTTCTTT. Translated: CASSWDRRNTEAFF.